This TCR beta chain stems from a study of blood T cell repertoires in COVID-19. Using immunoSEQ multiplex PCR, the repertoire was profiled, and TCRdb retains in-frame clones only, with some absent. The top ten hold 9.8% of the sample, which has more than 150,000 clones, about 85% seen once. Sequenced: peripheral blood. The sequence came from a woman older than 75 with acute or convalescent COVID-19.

The DNA for the CDR3 is TGTGCCAGCAGCCCCGGAAGGGGGCTCCCAGGTTCACCCCTCCACTTT. This encodes CASSPGRGLPGSPLHF. The V call is TRBV7-2, the J call TRBJ1-6, with 7 bases lining up with TRBD1. After removal of 5 bases from V and 9 bases from J, the junction contained 13 bases not matched to a gene. Looked up from germline, CDR1 is SGHTA and CDR2 is FQGNSA. The CDR3 is 16 amino acids. Using reference TRBV7-2 and TRBJ1-6 for the parts outside the CDR3, the full variable domain is GAGVSQSPSNKVTEKGKDVELRCDPISGHTALYWYRQSLGQGLEFLIYFQGNSAPDKSGLPSDRFSAERTGGSVSTLTIQRTQQEDSAVYLCASSPGRGLPGSPLHFGNGTRLTVT.